The clone carrying this T cell receptor beta chain was observed a few times. The antigen is not known. The length of the CDR3 is 15 residues. Germline V gene lookup returns CDR1 SEHNR and CDR2 FQNEAQ (reference sequence). With 6 bases clipped from V and 3 bases from J, the junction kept 6 bases outside the gene matches. This record comes from a study of T cells after yellow fever vaccination. Study-level findings and limits: Peaking faster, on day 5 versus 15, the secondary response was nonetheless weaker. Re-detected after boosting: most primary clones, around 97% of CD4 and around 86% of CD8.

TCRdb recomputed calls from the 5' RACE reads with MiXCR, one row per CDR3 protein. The profile shows 95,000 to 100,000 distinct CDR3 sequences, about 5.8% of them singletons. The receptor's source is a man younger than 30 who received the YFV17D yellow fever vaccine. The chain carries TRBV7-9 and TRBJ2-3, with 10 bases matching TRBD1. The sample consisted of CD8+ T cells sorted from PBMCs, taken 10 days after the yellow fever booster vaccination. CDR3 sequence reads: CASSLDRGRTDTQYF. As DNA, the CDR3 is TGTGCCAGCAGTTTGGACAGGGGGAGGACAGATACGCAGTATTTT.